The 5 T cell receptor beta chains below come from one sample, sequenced in a study of T cell responses to AZD1222 COVID-19 vaccine. Sequencing used immunoSEQ multiplex PCR; TCRdb keeps in-frame clones, though not all of them. The sample holds under 35,000 clones, approximately 86% seen once. The specimen was peripheral blood, collected on day 0 of AZD1222 vaccination. These receptors were taken from an adult in good health.

The V call is TRBV20-1, the J call TRBJ1-4; D gene unclear. This CDR3 contains 10 residues. Trimming removed 6 bases from V and 4 bases from J, with 3 bases in between. Germline V gene lookup returns CDR1 DFQATT and CDR2 SNEGSKA (reference sequence). The CDR3 loop reads CSALNEKLFF. In DNA, the CDR3 is TGCAGTGCGCTTAATGAAAAACTGTTTTTT.

This clone was recorded only once. The chain joins TRBV29-1 to TRBJ1-3, with D unresolved. This CDR3 spans 12 amino acids. Trimming pared 0 bases from V and 4 bases from J, leaving 4 bases between. The germline V gene has CDR1 SQVTM and CDR2 ANQGSEA. The CDR3 nucleotides are TGCAGCGTTGAAGATGCGGGAAACACCATATATTTT. This translates into CSVEDAGNTIYF.

The J gene is TRBJ1-5, the V gene TRBV27, with D unresolved. CDR1 and CDR2 from the germline V gene are MNHEY and SMNVEV (reference sequence). V shed 3 bases and J shed 1 base, with 10 bases lying between them. The CDR3 runs 15 residues. The CDR3 DNA sequence: TGTGCCAGCAGTTTTGTCCATCCCAGCAATCAGCCCCAGCATTTT. Its translation is CASSFVHPSNQPQHF.

This clone showed up just a few times. The genes are TRBV11-2 and TRBJ2-7, with D uncertain. V lost 3 bases and J 1 base, leaving 10 bases between the germline ends. This CDR3 contains 14 residues. The germline gives CDR1 SGHAT, CDR2 FQNNGV. Written as DNA, the CDR3 is TGTGCCAGCAGCTTTTCGGAGATTTCCTACGAGCAGTACTTC. This encodes CASSFSEISYEQYF. The full variable domain, its missing parts supplied by reference TRBV11-2 and TRBJ2-7, is EAGVAQSPRYKIIEKRQSVAFWCNPISGHATLYWYQQILGQGPKLLIQFQNNGVVDDSQLPKDRFSAERLKGVDSTLKIQPAKLEDSAVYLCASSFSEISYEQYFGPGTRLTVT.

The chain links TRBV7-8 to TRBJ2-7, with D maybe TRBD2 (7 bases). The CDR3 has 15 amino acids. Germline V CDR1 and CDR2: SGHVS, FQNEAQ. V was pared by 1 base and J by 3 bases, with 13 bases between. The CDR3 region has the DNA TGTGCCAGCAGCTTAGTCGGGGGGCAAATCTACGAGCAGTACTTC. As protein: CASSLVGGQIYEQYF.